The sample holds many counts of the clone carrying this TCR beta chain. The record originates from a study of tumor-infiltrating lymphocytes in primary liver carcinoma. The study co-extracted DNA and RNA from around 20-30 mg of unsorted bulk tissue. The patients had histopathologically diagnosed primary liver carcinoma, and their disease was treated by surgical resection. The CDR3 has 13 amino acids. CDR1 SQVTM and CDR2 ANQGSEA come from the germline V gene. Trimming shortened V by 2 bases and J by 4 bases, and 12 bases separated the two germline ends. Priming with a constant-region primer yielded TCR beta cDNA from about 510 ng total RNA. A slightly modified ARM-PCR protocol with three nested multiplex PCR rounds produced these TCR beta libraries. It was with TRBV1-TRBV30 forward primers and a C-beta reverse primer that the first two PCR rounds were run, at around 11 cycles each. MiXCR, applied by TCRdb to the multiplex PCR reads, yields one record per CDR3 protein. The sample lists about 92,000 distinct CDR3 sequences, 65% to 70% seen once, with around 30% in the top ten.

V usage is TRBV29-1 and J usage is TRBJ2-7, with D possibly TRBD1 on 5 matching bases. The sample taken for sequencing was tumor-adjacent normal liver tissue. This clonotype was obtained from a man aged 40-50 years with primary liver carcinoma and hepatitis B virus infection. The DNA of the CDR3 is TGCAGCGTTGAAAATTCACAGGATTACGAGCAGTACTTC. Amino acid sequence: CSVENSQDYEQYF.